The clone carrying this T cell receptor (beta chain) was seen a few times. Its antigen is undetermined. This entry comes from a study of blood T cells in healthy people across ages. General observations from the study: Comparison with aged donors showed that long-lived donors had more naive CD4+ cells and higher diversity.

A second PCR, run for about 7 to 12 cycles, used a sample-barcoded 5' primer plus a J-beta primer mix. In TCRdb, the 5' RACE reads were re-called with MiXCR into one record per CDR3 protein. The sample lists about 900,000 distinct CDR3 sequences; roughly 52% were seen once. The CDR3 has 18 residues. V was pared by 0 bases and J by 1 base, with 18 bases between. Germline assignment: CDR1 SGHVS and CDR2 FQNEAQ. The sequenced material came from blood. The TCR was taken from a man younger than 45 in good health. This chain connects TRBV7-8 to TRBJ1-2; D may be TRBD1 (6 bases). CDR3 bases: TGTGCCAGCAGCTTAGCGATCTCCGGGGGGGCCGGTAACTATGGCTACACCTTC. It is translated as CASSLAISGGAGNYGYTF.